This TCR beta chain was observed in a study of T cell responses to AZD1222 COVID-19 vaccine (dated by TCRdb to about 2021). The study in broad terms: TCR sequencing covered fewer than 250 trial participants: 207 given two doses of AZD1222 and 26 given two doses of MenACWY control vaccine. Enrollment into the trials was organized by age into subgroups of 18-55, 56-69 and 70-plus years, and those subgroups contained roughly 140, 27 and 60 TCR-sequenced participants, respectively.

Sample time point, as interpreted from the label and publication: about 28 days (+/-7) after the second vaccine dose. AZD1222 recipients whose second dose came at about 4 weeks and those whose second dose came at about 12 weeks were combined into one group, since spike-specific TCR depth and breadth did not differ between the two schedules. The vaccinee samples were drawn from two UK trials, COV001 and COV002, one of which was a single-blind randomized controlled phase 2/3 trial testing AZD1222 (ChAdOx1 nCoV-19) in healthy adults. For TCRbeta chain sequencing, PBMC samples were collected from trial participants at day 0 and at day 28 after the second dose. On this clone: Its antigen is currently not known. Base qualities were left out, and no much larger clone turns up one base away.

The CDR3 regions of human TCRbeta chains were analyzed by immunosequencing. Turning to the authors' computational methods: Repertoire TCRs were checked for matches against a reference library of SARS-CoV-2-specific TCRs that had been generated using the MIRA antigen-specificity platform. Breadth meant the fraction of unique TCRs that were SARS-CoV-2-associated, whereas depth meant the fraction of total T cells that were SARS-CoV-2-associated. Using the MIRA data, each spike-specific TCR was assigned both to the spike region to which the TCR was reactive and to a CD4 or CD8 class. Log10-transformed breadth and depth values were compared by one-way ANOVA with Sidak's multiple comparisons tests. What TCRdb holds here is the immuneACCESS table cut down to in-frame rearrangements. Part of the clones is not present; checked against another copy, under half of the missing clones reflect an unresolved V gene, and the others are unexplained. V and J calls and clone size are as listed in that table; D and trimming were resolved from the DNA. The sample table holds roughly 58,000 clones, of which about 91% were seen once. About 5.9% of the sample comes from the top ten.

The germline V gene (reference sequence) supplies CDR1 SEHNR and CDR2 FQNEAQ. The CDR3, from cysteine to phenylalanine, totals 12 residues. Only the CDR3 DNA stays, 36 bases, in frame from base 1. V is cut by 5 bases and J by 9 bases, and the space between the germline ends is 13 bases. General study outcomes and caveats: The whole spike protein was spanned by vaccine-associated CD4 TCRs, and dominant responses were seen in regions 160-218 and 743-854. The 56-69-year group was small, and its depth increase did not reach significance, likely because of low power. Nearly half of unique spike-specific TCRs reportedly recognized epitopes outside regions mutated in the B.1.351 and B.1.1.7 variants. A significant rise in spike-specific TCR breadth and depth was observed after two AZD1222 doses relative to day 0 and relative to MenACWY recipients. Only five to seven AZD1222 recipients were SARS-CoV-2 seropositive at baseline, limiting conclusions about previously exposed vaccinees. Participants were mostly white British, with more females than males. The authors suggested clonal diversity may have been underestimated. Because no samples from the day 14 peak response were available, repertoires could be characterized only after the peak T cell response.

Sequenced material: peripheral blood, taken 28 days after the second AZD1222 dose. This sequence was found in an adult who received the AZD1222 COVID-19 vaccine. The rearrangement combines TRBV7-9 with TRBJ1-1; a confident D gene designation cannot be given. The CDR3 amino acid sequence is: CASSLPTSQAFF. The DNA sequence is given as TGTGCCAGCAGCCTCCCCACGTCGCAAGCTTTCTTT.